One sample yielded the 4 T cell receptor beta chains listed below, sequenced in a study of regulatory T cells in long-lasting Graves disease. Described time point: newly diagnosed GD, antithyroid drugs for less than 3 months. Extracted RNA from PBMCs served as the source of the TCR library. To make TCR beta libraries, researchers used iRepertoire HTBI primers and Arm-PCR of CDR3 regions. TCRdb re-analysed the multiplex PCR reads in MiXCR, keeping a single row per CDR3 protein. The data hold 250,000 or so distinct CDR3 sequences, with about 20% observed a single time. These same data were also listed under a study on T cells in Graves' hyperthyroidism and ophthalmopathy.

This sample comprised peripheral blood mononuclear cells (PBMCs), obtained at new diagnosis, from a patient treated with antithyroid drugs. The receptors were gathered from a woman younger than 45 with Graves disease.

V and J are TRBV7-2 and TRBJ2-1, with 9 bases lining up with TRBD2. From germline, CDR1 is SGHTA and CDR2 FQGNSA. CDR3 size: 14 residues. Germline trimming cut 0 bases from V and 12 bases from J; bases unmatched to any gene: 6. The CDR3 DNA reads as TGTGCCAGCAGCTTAGCATCAAGCGGGGGGTTGCAGTTCTTC. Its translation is CASSLASSGGLQFF.

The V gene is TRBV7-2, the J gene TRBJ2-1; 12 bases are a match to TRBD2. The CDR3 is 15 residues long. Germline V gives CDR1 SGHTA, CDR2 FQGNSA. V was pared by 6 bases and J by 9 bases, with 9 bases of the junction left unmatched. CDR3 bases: TGTGCCAGCAGGGATCTAGCGGGGGGGCTTGGTGAGCAGTTCTTC. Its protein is CASRDLAGGLGEQFF.

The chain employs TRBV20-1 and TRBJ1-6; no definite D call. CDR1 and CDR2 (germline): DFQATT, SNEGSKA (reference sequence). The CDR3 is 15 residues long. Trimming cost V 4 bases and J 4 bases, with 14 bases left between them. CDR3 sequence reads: CSATGKSGYNSPLHF. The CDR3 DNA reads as TGCAGTGCTACCGGCAAATCGGGATATAATTCACCCCTCCACTTT.

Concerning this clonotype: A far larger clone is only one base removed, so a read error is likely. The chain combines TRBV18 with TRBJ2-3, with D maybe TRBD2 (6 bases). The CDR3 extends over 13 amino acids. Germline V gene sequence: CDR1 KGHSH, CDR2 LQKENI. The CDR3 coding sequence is TGTGCCAGCTCACCACGGGCAGGGACTGAGCAGCACTTC. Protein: CASSPRAGTEQHF.